The sequence of this T cell receptor beta chain was determined in a study of control samples from healthy donors and cancer patients. The method was immunoSEQ multiplex PCR; TCRdb's version includes in-frame clones alone and lacks a portion of them. The data show approximately 150,000 clones, around 94% seen once. This clonotype was obtained from a man aged 55 to 70 with colorectal cancer. The sequenced sample was PBMCs.

The CDR3 is CASSLVWGQKNGYTF. Written as DNA, the CDR3 is TGTGCCAGCAGCTTAGTATGGGGCCAAAAGAATGGCTACACCTTC. This chain connects TRBV7-9 to TRBJ1-2, with D perhaps matching TRBD1 (5 bases). The CDR3 spans 15 residues. The germline V gene encodes CDR1 SEHNR and CDR2 FQNEAQ (reference sequence). Between the trimmed V and J ends, which lost 1 base and 6 bases, there was a span of 15 bases.